Following are 18 T cell receptor beta chains from one sample sequenced in a study of shared clonotypes between healthy human individuals. Generated by immunoSEQ multiplex PCR, the TCRdb table keeps only in-frame clones and is missing some. Here the sample spans over a million clones, 75% to 85% being singletons. Input material: memory CD4+ T cells from PBMCs. The subset denotes: CD45RA-negative fraction. The source is a man between 18 and 29 years old in good health. Some clones in this sample may be carry-over from other donors' samples.

J is TRBJ2-7 and V is TRBV21-1; TRBD1 is taken as the D call from the table, unchecked against the DNA. TRBV21-1 is reported as a pseudogene. CDR3 length: 15 amino acids. Here the CDR3 DNA reads TGTGCCAGCAGCCTATACCGGGACAGCACCTACGAGCAGTACTTC. This sequence encodes CASSLYRDSTYEQYF.

This clone has a handful of counts. This chain connects TRBV7-9 to TRBJ2-1, with D possibly matching TRBD2 (5 bases). This CDR3 has 17 amino acids. CDR1 and CDR2 from the germline V gene are SEHNR and FQNEAQ (reference sequence). V lost 6 bases and J 2 bases, leaving 20 bases between the germline ends. This CDR3 is CASRPPHRLSPYNEQFF. For the CDR3, the DNA is TGTGCCAGCAGACCTCCCCACCGACTATCCCCCTACAATGAGCAGTTCTTC.

The chain recombines TRBV7-2 with TRBJ1-5; D possibly corresponds to TRBD1 (6 bases). The ends were cut back, 1 base at V and 7 bases at J, with 17 bases in the middle. Germline loops: CDR1 SGHTA, CDR2 FQGNSA. This CDR3 has 16 amino acids. CDR3 residues: CASSLGGQGRIQPQHF. Here the CDR3 DNA reads TGTGCCAGCAGCTTAGGTGGTCAGGGGAGAATCCAGCCCCAGCATTTT.

J is TRBJ1-5 and V is TRBV25-1; D gene unclear. Deletions cut 4 bases from V and 5 bases from J, with 12 bases between. The CDR3 sequence is 14 residues long. Germline CDR1 reads MGHDK; CDR2 reads SYGVNS. The CDR3 DNA reads as TGTGCCAGCAGTGGGGTAGGGAGTCATCAGCCCCAGCATTTT. Encoded protein: CASSGVGSHQPQHF.

V and J are TRBV29-1 and TRBJ2-7; TRBD2 matches 9 bases. CDR1 and CDR2 (germline): SQVTM, ANQGSEA. The CDR3 loop spans 15 amino acids. Losses at the gene ends were 6 bases for V and 4 bases for J; bases not matched to a gene: 13. CDR3 loop: CSVRLGLAGAYEQYF. In nucleotides, the CDR3 is TGCAGCGTCCGACTTGGGTTAGCGGGAGCGTACGAGCAGTACTTC.

This clone showed up just a few times. The chain recombines TRBV18 with TRBJ2-1; 7 bases align to TRBD1. Looked up from germline, CDR1 is KGHSH and CDR2 is LQKENI. The J segment lost 5 bases and the V segment lost 1 base, leaving 5 bases of the junction unmatched. CDR3 length: 15 residues. As DNA, the CDR3 is TGTGCCAGCTCACCACGACCCGACAGGGACAATGAGCAGTTCTTC. It encodes CASSPRPDRDNEQFF.

The chain carries TRBV28 and TRBJ1-5, with D possibly TRBD1 on 5 matching bases. The CDR3 is made up of 18 amino acids. The germline V gene encodes CDR1 MDHEN and CDR2 SYDVKM. V was trimmed by 6 bases and J by 6 bases, leaving 27 bases between them. The CDR3 here is CASSPHGTGLTGRQPQHF. The CDR3 DNA follows: TGTGCCAGCAGCCCACACGGGACCGGCCTCACGGGTCGTCAGCCCCAGCATTTT.

The rearrangement uses TRBV27 and TRBJ2-2; D may be TRBD1 (6 bases). V lost 9 bases to trimming and J lost 5 bases, with 16 bases between them. The germline gives CDR1 MNHEY, CDR2 SMNVEV (reference sequence). The CDR3 contains 14 residues. CDR3 in amino acids: CASRTGRWTGELFF. In DNA form, the CDR3 reads TGTGCCAGTCGAACAGGGAGATGGACCGGGGAGCTGTTTTTT.

This clone is a singleton in its sample. An end of the junction does not agree with germline; a read error may underlie this. V usage is TRBV6-1 and J usage is TRBJ2-7; perhaps TRBD2 as D (6 bases). This CDR3 region has 14 residues. CDR1 is MNHNS, CDR2 SASEGT, per germline. For the CDR3, the DNA is TGCGCCAGCAGTGTTGGCGGGATTTTATACGAGCAGTACTTC. It yields the protein CASSVGGILYEQYF.

This clone was found a few times. V and J are TRBV5-1 and TRBJ2-2, with D perhaps matching TRBD1 (5 bases). Trimming stripped 1 base from V and 4 bases from J, with 14 bases between. This CDR3 region has 16 residues. Germline V lookup: CDR1 SGHRS, CDR2 YFSETQ. Here the CDR3 reads CASSLLMPGITGELFF. CDR3 in DNA: TGCGCCAGCAGCTTGTTAATGCCAGGGATCACCGGGGAGCTGTTTTTT. The whole variable domain, remainder taken from reference TRBV5-1 and TRBJ2-2, is KAGVTQTPRYLIKTRGQQVTLSCSPISGHRSVSWYQQTPGQGLQFLFEYFSETQRNKGNFPGRFSGRQFSNSRSEMNVSTLELGDSALYLCASSLLMPGITGELFFGEGSRLTVL.

In this sample, this clone turned up a few times. This is likely an artifact of a read error, given a far larger clone one base away. The chain couples TRBV30 to TRBJ1-2, with D unresolved. The length of the CDR3 is 14 residues. Germline CDR1 GTSNPN, CDR2 SVGIG (reference sequence). Trimming removed 0 bases at V and 4 bases at J, with 12 bases between. The CDR3, as DNA: TGTGCCTGGAGTGTCGGGCCTCCCTTCTATGGCTACACCTTC. It encodes CAWSVGPPFYGYTF.

This clone came up a few times. The chain uses TRBV27 and TRBJ2-7; 7 nucleotides align to TRBD2. Germline lookup yields CDR1 MNHEY and CDR2 SMNVEV (reference sequence). The V gene end was trimmed by 6 bases and the J gene end by 7 bases; junction bases not matched to a gene: 15. This CDR3 comprises 15 residues. The chain's CDR3 is CASSRQASGQREQYF. The CDR3 nucleotides are TGTGCCAGCAGCCGGCAGGCTAGCGGCCAGAGGGAGCAGTACTTC.

The rearrangement links TRBV6-1 to TRBJ2-7; D gene uncertain. The CDR3 totals 13 residues. Germline-derived CDR1 and CDR2 are MNHNS and SASEGT. V was shortened by 8 bases and J by 3 bases, with 14 bases between the two germline ends. This CDR3 is CASYESLGYEQYF. CDR3 DNA sequence: TGTGCCAGCTACGAAAGCCTGGGCTACGAGCAGTACTTC.

In this sample, this clone turned up a few times. This sequence may be a read error, since a much larger clone differs from it by one base. The chain carries TRBV6-5 and TRBJ1-4, with unresolved D. CDR3 length equals 15 residues. V dropped 4 bases and J dropped 7 bases, with 16 bases sitting between them. Germline CDR1 reads MNHEY; CDR2 reads SVGAGI. The CDR3 DNA reads TGTGCCAGCAGTTCCCCGGCCAAGTCCGGTGAAAAACTGTTTTTT. Protein sequence: CASSSPAKSGEKLFF.

This sequence joins TRBV7-9 and TRBJ1-4, with D perhaps matching TRBD1 (5 bases). The CDR3 is 17 amino acids. Looked up from germline, CDR1 is SEHNR and CDR2 is FQNEAQ (reference sequence). Trimming shortened V by 2 bases and J by 4 bases, and 17 bases separated the two germline ends. The CDR3 is CASSLNRGRFGNEKLFF. The CDR3 DNA follows: TGTGCCAGCAGCTTAAACCGGGGGAGGTTTGGTAATGAAAAACTGTTTTTT.

The V gene is TRBV23-1, the J gene TRBJ1-5; 7 bases line up with TRBD1. TRBV23-1 belongs to the ORF category, with a function that is uncertain. The CDR3 has 15 amino acids. V lost 2 bases to trimming and J lost 7 bases; unmatched junction nucleotides: 8. The CDR3, as DNA: TGCGCCAGCAGTCAAACTGACAGGGCTGGCCAGCCCCAGCATTTT. It yields the protein CASSQTDRAGQPQHF.

The chain combines TRBV28 with TRBJ2-7, with D uncertain. Deletions cut 2 bases from V and 5 bases from J, with 16 bases between. This CDR3 is built from 15 residues. CDR1 and CDR2 from the germline V gene are MDHEN and SYDVKM. CDR3: CASSLASARVHEQYF. The CDR3 DNA reads as TGTGCCAGCAGTTTAGCCAGCGCAAGGGTCCACGAGCAGTACTTC.

The J gene is TRBJ2-7, the V gene TRBV7-8; D is perhaps TRBD1 or TRBD2 (6 bases each). This CDR3 has 15 residues. Germline CDR1 reads SGHVS; CDR2 reads FQNEAQ. Trimming took 1 base from V and 5 from J, leaving 15 bases between them. CDR3: CASSLVGARGDEQYF. CDR3 nucleotide sequence: TGTGCCAGCAGCTTAGTGGGGGCGCGCGGGGACGAGCAGTACTTC. Filled out from reference TRBV7-8 and TRBJ2-7, the complete variable domain reads GAGVSQSPRYKVAKRGQDVALRCDPISGHVSLFWYQQALGQGPEFLTYFQNEAQLDKSGLPSDRFFAERPEGSVSTLKIQRTQQEDSAVYLCASSLVGARGDEQYFGPGTRLTVT.